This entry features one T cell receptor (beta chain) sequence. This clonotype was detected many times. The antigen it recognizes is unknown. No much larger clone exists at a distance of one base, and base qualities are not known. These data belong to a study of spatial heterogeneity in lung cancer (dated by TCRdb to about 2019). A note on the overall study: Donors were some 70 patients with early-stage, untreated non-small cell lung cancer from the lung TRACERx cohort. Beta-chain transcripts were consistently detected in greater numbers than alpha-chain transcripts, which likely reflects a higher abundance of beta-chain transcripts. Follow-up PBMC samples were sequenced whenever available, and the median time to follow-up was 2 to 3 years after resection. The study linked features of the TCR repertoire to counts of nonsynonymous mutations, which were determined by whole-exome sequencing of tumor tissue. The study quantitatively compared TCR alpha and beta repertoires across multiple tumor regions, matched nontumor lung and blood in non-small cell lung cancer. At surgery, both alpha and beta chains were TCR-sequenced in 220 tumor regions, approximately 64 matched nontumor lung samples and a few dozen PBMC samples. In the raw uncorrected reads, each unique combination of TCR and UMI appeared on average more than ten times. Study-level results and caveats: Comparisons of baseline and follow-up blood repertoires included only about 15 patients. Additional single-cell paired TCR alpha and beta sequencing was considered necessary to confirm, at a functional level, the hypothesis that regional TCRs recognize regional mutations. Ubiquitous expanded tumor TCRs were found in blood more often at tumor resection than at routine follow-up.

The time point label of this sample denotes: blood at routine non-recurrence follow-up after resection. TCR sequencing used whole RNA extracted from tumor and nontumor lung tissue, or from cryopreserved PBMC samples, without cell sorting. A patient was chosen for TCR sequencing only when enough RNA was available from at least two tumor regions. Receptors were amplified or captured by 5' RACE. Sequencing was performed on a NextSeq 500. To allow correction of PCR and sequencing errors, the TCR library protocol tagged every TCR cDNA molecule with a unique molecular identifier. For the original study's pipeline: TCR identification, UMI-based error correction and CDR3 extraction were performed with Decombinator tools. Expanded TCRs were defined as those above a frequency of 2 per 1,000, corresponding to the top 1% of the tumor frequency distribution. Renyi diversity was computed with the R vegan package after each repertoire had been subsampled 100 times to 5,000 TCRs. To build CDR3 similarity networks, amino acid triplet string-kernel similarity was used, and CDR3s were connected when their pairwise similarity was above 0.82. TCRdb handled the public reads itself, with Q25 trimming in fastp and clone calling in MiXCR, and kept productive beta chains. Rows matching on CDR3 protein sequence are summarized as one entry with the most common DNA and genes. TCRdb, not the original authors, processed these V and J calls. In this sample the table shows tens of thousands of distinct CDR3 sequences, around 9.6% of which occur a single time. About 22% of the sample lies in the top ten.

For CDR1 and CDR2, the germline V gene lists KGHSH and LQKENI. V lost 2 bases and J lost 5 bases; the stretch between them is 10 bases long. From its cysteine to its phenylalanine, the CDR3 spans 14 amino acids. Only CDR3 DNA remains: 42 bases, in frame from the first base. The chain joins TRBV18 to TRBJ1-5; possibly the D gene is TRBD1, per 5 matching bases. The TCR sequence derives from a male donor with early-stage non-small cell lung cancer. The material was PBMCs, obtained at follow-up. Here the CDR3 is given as CASSPVTGDQPQHF. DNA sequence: TGTGCCAGCTCACCAGTTACGGGGGATCAGCCCCAGCATTTT.